This is a list of T cell receptor beta chains from one sample in a study of blood T cells in healthy people across ages. One entry per CDR3 protein results from TCRdb running MiXCR on the 5' RACE reads. The sample contains about 800,000 distinct CDR3 sequences, 58% of which appear only once. The sample comprised blood. The receptor set was obtained from a young man in good health. Each CDR3 is given with its conserved first and last residue. The order of the fields is V gene, clone size, J gene, D gene, CDR3 DNA, CDR3 protein. The D gene is left open where the match is weak. Some rows have no size entry. The others give once, few or many, or a class for an expanded clone.

TRBV20-1	NA	TRBJ1-1	NA	TGCAGTGGGATGACGGGCGGTGAAGCTTTCTTT	CSGMTGGEAFF
TRBV7-2	NA	TRBJ1-5	NA	TGTGCCAGCAGCTCGATGGGAGGGGGGAGCAATCAGCCCCAGCATTTT	CASSSMGGGSNQPQHF
TRBV29-1	NA	TRBJ2-3	NA	TGCAGCGTCTGGGGGGCAGGGGATACGCAGTATTTT	CSVWGAGDTQYF
TRBV27	NA	TRBJ2-1	NA	TGTGCCAGCAGCCTCGGCTCATCATCGACTAATGAGCAGTTCTTC	CASSLGSSSTNEQFF
TRBV2	NA	TRBJ2-3	NA	TGTGCCAGCAGTCTCCGGGACTCGGGTACGCAGTATTTT	CASSLRDSGTQYF
TRBV4-3	NA	TRBJ2-1	NA	TGCGCCAGCAGCCAAGAGTTCCGGTTTAATGAGCAGTTCTTC	CASSQEFRFNEQFF
TRBV6-2/TRBV6-3	NA	TRBJ1-2	NA	TGTGCCAGCGCGAAGATCAACCCCCCGTCTTATGGCTACACCTTC	CASAKINPPSYGYTF
TRBV30	NA	TRBJ1-2	TRBD1	TGTGCCGGCCAGGGGGCGAGGCATGGCTACACCTTC	CAGQGARHGYTF
TRBV11-2	few	TRBJ1-6	NA	TGTGCCAGCCTGACGGGGGGATCCCACTTT	CASLTGGSHF
TRBV20-1	few	TRBJ2-5	TRBD2	TGCAGTGCTGGAGGGACTAGCGGGTACCAAGAGACCCAGTACTTC	CSAGGTSGYQETQYF
TRBV11-2	NA	TRBJ2-5	TRBD1	TGTGCCAGCAGCTTAACCCGGACAGGGGGCGAGACCCAGTACTTC	CASSLTRTGGETQYF
TRBV6-4	NA	TRBJ1-2	NA	TGTGCCAGCAGTGATGTTTTGGGATCTGGTGGCTACACCTTC	CASSDVLGSGGYTF
TRBV29-1	few	TRBJ2-1	TRBD1	TGCAGCGTTGATCCGGGACAGGACTATGAGCAGTTCTTC	CSVDPGQDYEQFF
TRBV10-2	NA	TRBJ2-5	NA	TGCGCCAGCACCCTGAAGTGGGGGGTTTATTTCCAAGAGACCCAGTACTTC	CASTLKWGVYFQETQYF
TRBV13	NA	TRBJ1-1	TRBD1	TGTGCCAGCAGCCCAAGGACAGGGCGGGGGACTGAAGCTTTCTTT	CASSPRTGRGTEAFF
TRBV30	few	TRBJ2-4	TRBD2	TGTGCCTGGAGTGTTGGGACTAGCGGGGGTTCCTCGCAGTACTTC	CAWSVGTSGGSSQYF
TRBV29-1	NA	TRBJ2-7	TRBD1	TGCAGCGTTGAGGCAGGGGGCCACGAGCAGTACTTC	CSVEAGGHEQYF
TRBV7-9	once	TRBJ1-2	NA	TGTGCCAGCGCATTGGGGGCAGATTATGGCTACACCTTC	CASALGADYGYTF
TRBV3-1	many	TRBJ2-7	TRBD1	TGTGCCAGCAGCGATACCGGGACAGGGGTTCGCGAGCAGTACTTC	CASSDTGTGVREQYF
TRBV9	few	TRBJ1-2	NA	TGTGCCAGCAGCGCCCTACTCTATGGCTACACCTTC	CASSALLYGYTF
TRBV20-1	NA	TRBJ2-1	NA	TGCAGTGCTCAATTACGGGGTCACGTACTTTCCGAGCAGTTCTTC	CSAQLRGHVLSEQFF
TRBV3-1	few	TRBJ2-1	NA	TGTGCCAGCAGCCATCCCACCCTTGGAGGGTACAATGAGCAGTTCTTC	CASSHPTLGGYNEQFF
TRBV7-2	NA	TRBJ2-7	TRBD2	TGTGCCAGCAGCTTGGGGTCAAGGGAGGGCCAGGGCGAGCAGTACTTC	CASSLGSREGQGEQYF
TRBV7-9	NA	TRBJ2-7	NA	TGTGCCAGCAGCTTAGGGTCAGACGACTACGAGCAGTACTTC	CASSLGSDDYEQYF
TRBV20-1	few	TRBJ2-3	TRBD2	TGCAGTGCTAGAGTCCCGCTAGCGGGCACAGATACGCAGTATTTT	CSARVPLAGTDTQYF
TRBV13	few	TRBJ2-7	TRBD2	TGTGCCAGCAGCCCACCAATGACTAGCGCTTCAACTGGCGAGCAGTACTTC	CASSPPMTSASTGEQYF
TRBV4-2	few	TRBJ2-7	TRBD1	TGTGCCAGCAGCCAGGGCTCGACAGGGGACCACGAGCAGTACTTC	CASSQGSTGDHEQYF
TRBV5-6	few	TRBJ1-1	NA	TGTGCCAGCAGCCCTAACAGAAAGATGAACACTGAAGCTTTCTTT	CASSPNRKMNTEAFF
TRBV20-1	NA	TRBJ2-7	TRBD2	TGCAGTGCTTGGGCGACTAGCGGGCCACGCTACGAGCAGTACTTC	CSAWATSGPRYEQYF
TRBV7-2	NA	TRBJ2-5	NA	TGTGCCAGCAGCTTAGAGCTGGGCGCGGAGACCCAGTACTTC	CASSLELGAETQYF
TRBV20-1	NA	TRBJ2-3	NA	TGCAGTGCTAGAATTTGGGACAACACAGATACGCAGTATTTT	CSARIWDNTDTQYF
TRBV7-2	once	TRBJ1-6	NA	TGTGCTAGCAGCGTCGGAAGTAATTCACCCCTCCACTTT	CASSVGSNSPLHF
TRBV28	NA	TRBJ2-1	TRBD2	TGTGCCAGCAGTCTAGCGGGACCGGTTAAACAGTTCTTC	CASSLAGPVKQFF
TRBV4-3	NA	TRBJ2-1	NA	TGCGCCAGCAGCCAATGGGTATCAAATGAGCAGTTCTTC	CASSQWVSNEQFF
TRBV27	NA	TRBJ2-7	TRBD2	TGTGCCAGCGGCGCCACTAGCGGGATCTCTTACGAGCAGTACTTC	CASGATSGISYEQYF
TRBV12-3/TRBV12-4	many	TRBJ2-7	NA	TGTGCCAGCAAGGGACGGACCTACGAGCAGTACTTC	CASKGRTYEQYF
TRBV6-5	NA	TRBJ2-7	TRBD1	TGTGCCAGCAGTTACTTCGGACAGGGTTCGGACGAGCAGTACTTC	CASSYFGQGSDEQYF
TRBV20-1	few	TRBJ2-7	NA	TGCAGTGCTCCCCAACTCGGCCCCTACGAGCAGTACTTC	CSAPQLGPYEQYF
TRBV2	NA	TRBJ2-1	NA	TGTGCCACCCAACCGGGGGAGGCTATAAAGGAGCAGTTCTTC	CATQPGEAIKEQFF
TRBV16	NA	TRBJ2-1	TRBD2	TGTGCCAGCAGCCAGGGCGGGGGACCCTACAATGAGCAGTTCTTC	CASSQGGGPYNEQFF
TRBV20-1	NA	TRBJ2-5	NA	TGCAGTGCTGGTGGGGGAGGACGCGAGACCCAGTACTTC	CSAGGGGRETQYF
TRBV20-1	NA	TRBJ1-2	NA	TGCAGTGCTACAGGGACAAATGCTAACTATGGCTACACCTTC	CSATGTNANYGYTF
TRBV6-1	NA	TRBJ2-7	NA	TGTGCCAGCAGCTGGTCCACGGTTACCTCTTACTCCTACGAGCAGTACTTC	CASSWSTVTSYSYEQYF
TRBV15	NA	TRBJ2-7	NA	TGTGCCACCAGTACCGGGACGGAGGTTTCCTACGAGCAGTACTTC	CATSTGTEVSYEQYF
TRBV20-1	NA	TRBJ2-3	NA	TGCAGTGCTAGATCTGGGACTCTCACAGATACGCAGTATTTT	CSARSGTLTDTQYF
TRBV5-1	NA	TRBJ2-3	TRBD2	TGCGCCAGCAGCCCGATGACTAGCGGGAGCACAGATACGCAGTATTTT	CASSPMTSGSTDTQYF
TRBV6-1	once	TRBJ2-1	TRBD2	TGTGCCAGCAGCGCTCCCGGGGGGGTCTTTTACAATGAGCAGTTCTTC	CASSAPGGVFYNEQFF
TRBV24-1	NA	TRBJ2-5	NA	TGTGCCACCAGTGATTCTGAAACAGGGACCGAGACCAAGTACTTC	CATSDSETGTETKYF
TRBV20-1	NA	TRBJ2-7	TRBD2	TGCAGTGCTAGAGATCGAGCTAGCGGGAAATATCTCTACGAGCAGTACTTC	CSARDRASGKYLYEQYF
TRBV7-2	NA	TRBJ1-4	NA	TGTGCCAGCAGAACCGGGACCGCGAATGAAAAACTGTTTTTT	CASRTGTANEKLFF
TRBV27	few	TRBJ1-6	NA	TGTGCCAGCAAATCCCGCTATTCACCCCTCCACTTT	CASKSRYSPLHF
TRBV11-1	few	TRBJ2-1	NA	TGTGCCAGCAGTCCAGACTGGTATGAGCAGTTCTTC	CASSPDWYEQFF
TRBV4-2	few	TRBJ2-5	TRBD1	TGTGCCAGCAGCCAGACCGGGACAGGGGAGGGTGAGCAGTACTTC	CASSQTGTGEGEQYF
TRBV28	NA	TRBJ2-3	NA	TGTGCCAGCAGTTTATCTCGGACCACAGATACGCAGTATTTT	CASSLSRTTDTQYF
TRBV2	NA	TRBJ2-5	TRBD2	TGTGCCAGCAGACTATCTAGGACTAGCGGGCAAGAGACCCAGTACTTC	CASRLSRTSGQETQYF